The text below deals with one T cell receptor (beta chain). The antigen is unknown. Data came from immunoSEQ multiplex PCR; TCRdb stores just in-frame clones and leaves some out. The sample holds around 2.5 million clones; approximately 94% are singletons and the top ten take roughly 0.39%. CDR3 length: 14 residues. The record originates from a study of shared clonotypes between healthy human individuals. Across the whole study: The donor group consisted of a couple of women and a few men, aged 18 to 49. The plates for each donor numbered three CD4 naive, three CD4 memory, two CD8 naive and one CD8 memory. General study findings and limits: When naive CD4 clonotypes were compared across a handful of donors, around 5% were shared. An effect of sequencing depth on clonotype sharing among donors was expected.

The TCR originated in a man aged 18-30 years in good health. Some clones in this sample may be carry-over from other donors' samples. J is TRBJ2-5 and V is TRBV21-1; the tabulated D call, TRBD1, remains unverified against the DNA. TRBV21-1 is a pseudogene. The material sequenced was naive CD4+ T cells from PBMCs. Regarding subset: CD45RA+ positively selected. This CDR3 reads CASSPTGGKETQYF. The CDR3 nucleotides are TGTGCCAGCAGCCCGACAGGGGGTAAAGAGACCCAGTACTTC.